The rows below give T cell receptor beta chains drawn from one sample of a study of cytomegalovirus exposure and HLA in healthy donors. Assay: immunoSEQ multiplex PCR; the TCRdb copy retains only in-frame clones and omits some. The sample gives approximately 150,000 clones, around 84% of which show up once; more than 2% is in the top ten. The specimen sequenced was PBMCs. Receptors were obtained from a boy aged 2 to 9 in good health and CMV-seronegative. The CDR3 runs from the conserved cysteine through the conserved F or W. D genes are given only for firm matches. Size tells how often a clone was seen (once, few, many) or the class of an expanded clone, and some rows leave it out.

j_gene: TRBJ2-3
v_gene: TRBV5-1
abundance: NA
d_gene: TRBD1
CDR3nt: TGCGCCAGCACCACAGGAAGGGACAGGGTCACAGATACGCAGTATTTT
CDR3aa: CASTTGRDRVTDTQYF

j_gene: TRBJ2-7
v_gene: TRBV27
abundance: NA
d_gene: NA
CDR3nt: TGTGCCAGCAGTTCCCGGACAGACTCCTACGAGCAGTACTTC
CDR3aa: CASSSRTDSYEQYF

j_gene: TRBJ2-1
v_gene: TRBV7-9
abundance: NA
d_gene: TRBD1
CDR3nt: TGTGCCAGCAGCGCCCGGGGACAGGGGGTTTACAATGAGCAGTTCTTC
CDR3aa: CASSARGQGVYNEQFF

j_gene: TRBJ2-7
v_gene: TRBV7-3
abundance: NA
d_gene: TRBD1
CDR3nt: TGTGCCAGCAGCTTCGATCCCGGGACAGGGTACGCCTACGAGCAGTACTTC
CDR3aa: CASSFDPGTGYAYEQYF

j_gene: TRBJ2-7
v_gene: TRBV2
abundance: NA
d_gene: NA
CDR3nt: TGTGCCAGCAGTGAATCGGGATTTCCCCTACCCTACGAGCAGTACTTC
CDR3aa: CASSESGFPLPYEQYF

j_gene: TRBJ2-7
v_gene: TRBV4-3
abundance: NA
d_gene: NA
CDR3nt: TGCGCCAGCAGCCAAGTTTGGCAGGCCGCCTACGAGCAGTACTTC
CDR3aa: CASSQVWQAAYEQYF

j_gene: TRBJ2-1
v_gene: TRBV11-3
abundance: NA
d_gene: TRBD1
CDR3nt: TGTGCCAGCGGAAGGGACAGAACCAATGAGCAGTTCTTC
CDR3aa: CASGRDRTNEQFF

j_gene: TRBJ1-5
v_gene: TRBV11-3
abundance: NA
d_gene: NA
CDR3nt: TGTGCCAGCAGCTTAGGAGGATATAGCAATCAGCCCCAGCATTTT
CDR3aa: CASSLGGYSNQPQHF

j_gene: TRBJ2-7
v_gene: TRBV14
abundance: NA
d_gene: TRBD2
CDR3nt: TGTGCCAGCAGCCAACAGAGCGGGAGGGTCCCCTTCATCGGCTCATACGAGCAGTACTTC
CDR3aa: CASSQQSGRVPFIGSYEQYF

j_gene: TRBJ2-1
v_gene: TRBV7-9
abundance: NA
d_gene: NA
CDR3nt: TGTGCCAGCAGCCCCCCTTCCTACAATGAGCAGTTCTTC
CDR3aa: CASSPPSYNEQFF

j_gene: TRBJ2-7
v_gene: TRBV5-1
abundance: once
d_gene: NA
CDR3nt: TGCGCCAGCAGCTCGGTCAGCATCGCGGGATACGCCTACGAGCAGTACTTC
CDR3aa: CASSSVSIAGYAYEQYF

j_gene: TRBJ2-5
v_gene: TRBV5-5
abundance: NA
d_gene: TRBD2
CDR3nt: TGTGCCAGCAGCCTGGGGGTGCGGGGGGGCTTGGAGACCCAGTACTTC
CDR3aa: CASSLGVRGGLETQYF

j_gene: TRBJ1-5
v_gene: TRBV5-1
abundance: NA
d_gene: TRBD1
CDR3nt: TGCGCCAGCAGCTGCGGGGACAGCGAGAATCAGCCCCAGCATTTT
CDR3aa: CASSCGDSENQPQHF

j_gene: TRBJ2-5
v_gene: TRBV11-3
abundance: NA
d_gene: TRBD2
CDR3nt: TGTGCCAGCAGCCAACCTCCTCGGGCGGGAGGGGGGGAGACCCAGTACTTC
CDR3aa: CASSQPPRAGGGETQYF

j_gene: TRBJ2-7
v_gene: TRBV2
abundance: NA
d_gene: NA
CDR3nt: TGTGCCAGCAGTGAGTGGGCGACCTTAGAGTACGACCGCTACTCCTACGAGCAGTACTTC
CDR3aa: CASSEWATLEYDRYSYEQYF

j_gene: TRBJ2-3
v_gene: TRBV28
abundance: NA
d_gene: TRBD2
CDR3nt: TGTGCCAGCAGTTTTCAGGGCGCGGGGGGGCCCGGAGATACGCAGTATTTT
CDR3aa: CASSFQGAGGPGDTQYF

j_gene: TRBJ2-7
v_gene: TRBV6-6
abundance: NA
d_gene: TRBD1
CDR3nt: TGTGCCAGCAGCCGGGGACAGGTGACTACCTACGAGCAGTACTTC
CDR3aa: CASSRGQVTTYEQYF

j_gene: TRBJ2-7
v_gene: TRBV7-3
abundance: NA
d_gene: TRBD1
CDR3nt: TGTGCCAGCAGCTTAATTAGACAGGGCCGATCGGAGCAGTACTTC
CDR3aa: CASSLIRQGRSEQYF

j_gene: TRBJ2-1
v_gene: TRBV9
abundance: NA
d_gene: NA
CDR3nt: TGTGCCAGCAGCCCCCGCCTAGCAGGCTCCTACAATGAGCAGTTCTTC
CDR3aa: CASSPRLAGSYNEQFF

j_gene: TRBJ2-1
v_gene: TRBV25-1
abundance: NA
d_gene: TRBD1
CDR3nt: TGTGCCAGCAGCCGCAAACAGGGGGGAAACTACAATGAGCAGTTCTTC
CDR3aa: CASSRKQGGNYNEQFF

j_gene: TRBJ2-1
v_gene: TRBV7-2
abundance: NA
d_gene: TRBD2
CDR3nt: TGTGCCAGCAGCACTAGGGGCGGGAGCTCCTACAATGAGCAGTTCTTC
CDR3aa: CASSTRGGSSYNEQFF

j_gene: TRBJ2-7
v_gene: TRBV7-9
abundance: NA
d_gene: NA
CDR3nt: TGTGCCAGCAGCTCCGCGTTGGTCCCTCCACCCTCCTACGAGCAGTACTTC
CDR3aa: CASSSALVPPPSYEQYF

j_gene: TRBJ2-1
v_gene: TRBV5-4
abundance: NA
d_gene: NA
CDR3nt: TGTGCCAGCAGCTTGGGAAAGCGCCGGGTCTCCTACAATGAGCAGTTCTTC
CDR3aa: CASSLGKRRVSYNEQFF

j_gene: TRBJ2-7
v_gene: TRBV5-5
abundance: NA
d_gene: TRBD1
CDR3nt: TGTGCCAGCAGCACGGGACAGGGGGCGAACGAGCAGTACTTC
CDR3aa: CASSTGQGANEQYF

j_gene: TRBJ2-1
v_gene: TRBV6-1
abundance: few
d_gene: NA
CDR3nt: TGTGCCGGCTCGGACTGGAAAAATTCCTACAATGAGCAGTTCTTC
CDR3aa: CAGSDWKNSYNEQFF

j_gene: TRBJ2-7
v_gene: TRBV5-1
abundance: NA
d_gene: NA
CDR3nt: TGCGCCAGCAGCTTGGCCTTGGTAGCCTACGAGCAGTACTTC
CDR3aa: CASSLALVAYEQYF

j_gene: TRBJ2-7
v_gene: TRBV29-1
abundance: NA
d_gene: NA
CDR3nt: TGCAGCGTTGTCTTCCCAACAGGGAAGAGCGAGCAGTACTTC
CDR3aa: CSVVFPTGKSEQYF

j_gene: TRBJ2-7
v_gene: TRBV2
abundance: NA
d_gene: TRBD1
CDR3nt: TGTGCCAGCGGCCGGGACAGGGGCTACGAGCAGTACTTC
CDR3aa: CASGRDRGYEQYF

j_gene: TRBJ1-2
v_gene: TRBV18
abundance: NA
d_gene: NA
CDR3nt: TGTGCCAGCTCACCAGGGGGCGGCTACACCTTC
CDR3aa: CASSPGGGYTF

j_gene: TRBJ2-7
v_gene: TRBV5-1
abundance: NA
d_gene: TRBD1
CDR3nt: TGCGCCAGCAGCCTTCCGGGACAGGGATACGAGCAGTACTTC
CDR3aa: CASSLPGQGYEQYF

j_gene: TRBJ2-2
v_gene: TRBV6-5
abundance: NA
d_gene: NA
CDR3nt: TGTGCCAGCAGTTACTCGCAGGATTTCACCGGGGAGCTGTTTTTT
CDR3aa: CASSYSQDFTGELFF

j_gene: TRBJ2-5
v_gene: TRBV28
abundance: NA
d_gene: NA
CDR3nt: TGTGCCAGCAGTTTATCGGCAGTGGACTACCTTAGGGAGACCCAGTACTTC
CDR3aa: CASSLSAVDYLRETQYF

j_gene: TRBJ2-6
v_gene: TRBV11-3
abundance: NA
d_gene: NA
CDR3nt: TGTGCCAGCAGCCCCCAACCCGCAGGGACTGGGGCCAACGTCCTGACTTTC
CDR3aa: CASSPQPAGTGANVLTF

j_gene: TRBJ1-5
v_gene: TRBV11-2
abundance: NA
d_gene: NA
CDR3nt: TGTGCCAGCAGCCCCCTCGGGAGCAATCAGCCCCAGCATTTT
CDR3aa: CASSPLGSNQPQHF

j_gene: TRBJ1-3
v_gene: TRBV7-8
abundance: NA
d_gene: NA
CDR3nt: TGTGCCAGCAGCTCGCCTACAGGGATTTCTGGAAACACCATATATTTT
CDR3aa: CASSSPTGISGNTIYF

j_gene: TRBJ2-1
v_gene: TRBV10-1
abundance: NA
d_gene: TRBD2
CDR3nt: TGCGCCAGCAGTGAGACCGTAGCGGGGAGCTCCTACAATGAGCAGTTCTTC
CDR3aa: CASSETVAGSSYNEQFF

j_gene: TRBJ2-7
v_gene: TRBV7-9
abundance: NA
d_gene: TRBD2
CDR3nt: TGTTCCAGCAGCTCGCCGTCGACTAGCGGGTCCAACGAGCAGTACTTC
CDR3aa: CSSSSPSTSGSNEQYF

j_gene: TRBJ2-6
v_gene: TRBV28
abundance: NA
d_gene: NA
CDR3nt: TGTGCCAGCAACCGGGGGGCGTTAAGCTCTGGGGCCAACGTCCTGACTTTC
CDR3aa: CASNRGALSSGANVLTF

j_gene: TRBJ2-5
v_gene: TRBV5-4
abundance: NA
d_gene: NA
CDR3nt: TGTGCCAGCAGCTTACCCCTAGCATCCCAGTACTTC
CDR3aa: CASSLPLASQYF

j_gene: TRBJ2-2
v_gene: TRBV21-1
abundance: NA
d_gene: NA
CDR3nt: TGTGCCAGCAGCAAAGGGGACTGGCGGGAGCCCTCGGCCACCGGGGAGCTGTTTTTT
CDR3aa: CASSKGDWREPSATGELFF

j_gene: TRBJ1-1
v_gene: TRBV18
abundance: NA
d_gene: NA
CDR3nt: TGTGCCAGCTCACCCAATGGGGGCATGAACACTGAAGCTTTCTTT
CDR3aa: CASSPNGGMNTEAFF

j_gene: TRBJ2-2
v_gene: TRBV18
abundance: NA
d_gene: NA
CDR3nt: TGTGCCAGCTCACCGACCGGAGGGCCCGGCGGGGAGCTGTTTTTT
CDR3aa: CASSPTGGPGGELFF

j_gene: TRBJ1-5
v_gene: TRBV7-9
abundance: NA
d_gene: TRBD1
CDR3nt: TGTGCCAGCAGCACCCCAGGGGGCCCCCTCCATCAGCCCCAGCATTTT
CDR3aa: CASSTPGGPLHQPQHF

j_gene: TRBJ2-3
v_gene: TRBV29-1
abundance: once
d_gene: TRBD1
CDR3nt: TGCAGCGTTGGGGACAGAAACACAGATACGCAGTATTTT
CDR3aa: CSVGDRNTDTQYF

j_gene: TRBJ1-4
v_gene: TRBV5-1
abundance: once
d_gene: NA
CDR3nt: TGCGCCAGCAGCGGGGGGAGTTGGACTAATGAAAAACTGTTTTTT
CDR3aa: CASSGGSWTNEKLFF

j_gene: TRBJ2-3
v_gene: TRBV5-6
abundance: NA
d_gene: NA
CDR3nt: TGTGCCAGCAGCCAGGGGCCAGGGCTTGGGGATACGCAGTATTTT
CDR3aa: CASSQGPGLGDTQYF

j_gene: TRBJ1-6
v_gene: TRBV30
abundance: NA
d_gene: NA
CDR3nt: TGTGCCTGGAGTGTAAGGGGAATTTCACCCCTCCACTTT
CDR3aa: CAWSVRGISPLHF

j_gene: TRBJ1-5
v_gene: TRBV2
abundance: NA
d_gene: TRBD1
CDR3nt: TGTGCCAGCAGTTTGACAGGGAGGAATCAGCCCCAGCATTTT
CDR3aa: CASSLTGRNQPQHF

j_gene: TRBJ1-3
v_gene: TRBV6-5
abundance: NA
d_gene: TRBD1
CDR3nt: TGTGCCAGCAGGACAGGGGGGGCCTCTGGAAACACCATATATTTT
CDR3aa: CASRTGGASGNTIYF

j_gene: TRBJ1-1
v_gene: TRBV18
abundance: NA
d_gene: NA
CDR3nt: TGTGCCAGCTCACCAATCCGTGCAGGGAGGGCGGACACTGAAGCTTTCTTT
CDR3aa: CASSPIRAGRADTEAFF

j_gene: TRBJ1-2
v_gene: TRBV9
abundance: once
d_gene: NA
CDR3nt: TGTGCCAGCAGCGGCAACACTAACTATGGCTACACCTTC
CDR3aa: CASSGNTNYGYTF

j_gene: TRBJ2-3
v_gene: TRBV5-1
abundance: few
d_gene: NA
CDR3nt: TGCGCCAGCAGCCTGACTCCAGATACGCAGTATTTT
CDR3aa: CASSLTPDTQYF

j_gene: TRBJ2-7
v_gene: TRBV6-1
abundance: NA
d_gene: NA
CDR3nt: TGTGCCAGCAGTGACAGGGGCTACGAGCAGTACTTC
CDR3aa: CASSDRGYEQYF

j_gene: TRBJ1-5
v_gene: TRBV19
abundance: NA
d_gene: TRBD1
CDR3nt: TGTGCCAGTAGTATGGACAGGGGAGAACAGCCCCAGCATTTT
CDR3aa: CASSMDRGEQPQHF

j_gene: TRBJ1-5
v_gene: TRBV7-3
abundance: NA
d_gene: NA
CDR3nt: TGTGCCAGCAGCTTAAATTTGGGAACAGGGCAGCCCCAGCATTTT
CDR3aa: CASSLNLGTGQPQHF

j_gene: TRBJ1-1
v_gene: TRBV27
abundance: once
d_gene: TRBD1
CDR3nt: TGTGCCAGCAGAGCTAAACAACCAAGGGGGCCATTGAACACTGAAGCTTTCTTT
CDR3aa: CASRAKQPRGPLNTEAFF

j_gene: TRBJ1-5
v_gene: TRBV7-8
abundance: NA
d_gene: NA
CDR3nt: TGTGCCAGCGCCAGGGTCAATCAGCCCCAGCATTTT
CDR3aa: CASARVNQPQHF

j_gene: TRBJ2-5
v_gene: TRBV7-3
abundance: NA
d_gene: TRBD1
CDR3nt: TGTGCCAGCAGCTTAGGGACAGGGGTTGGGGAGACCCAGTACTTC
CDR3aa: CASSLGTGVGETQYF